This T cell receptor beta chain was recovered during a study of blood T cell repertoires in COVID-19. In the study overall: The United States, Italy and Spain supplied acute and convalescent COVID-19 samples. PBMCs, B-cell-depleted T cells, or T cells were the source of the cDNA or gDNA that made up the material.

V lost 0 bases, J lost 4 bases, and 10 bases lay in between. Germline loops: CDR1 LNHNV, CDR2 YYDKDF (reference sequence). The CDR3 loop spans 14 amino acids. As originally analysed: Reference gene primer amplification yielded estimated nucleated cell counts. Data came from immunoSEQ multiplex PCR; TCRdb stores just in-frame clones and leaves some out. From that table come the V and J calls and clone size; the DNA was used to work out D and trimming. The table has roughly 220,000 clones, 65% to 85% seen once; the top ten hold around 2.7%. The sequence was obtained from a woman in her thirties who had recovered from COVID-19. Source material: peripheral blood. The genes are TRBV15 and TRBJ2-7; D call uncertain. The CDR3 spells CATSRDGGGYEQYF. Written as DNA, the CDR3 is TGTGCCACCAGCAGAGATGGTGGCGGTTACGAGCAGTACTTC.